This paragraph covers one T cell receptor beta chain sequence. This clone's antigen is unknown. Including the terminal cysteine and phenylalanine, the CDR3 comprises 13 residues. DNA is not recorded here. Reading the germline V gene gives CDR1 SGHRS and CDR2 YFSETQ. The data were taken from a study of alternative splicing in chronic myeloid leukemia remission (dated by TCRdb to 2019 to 2021). Looking at the study overall: RNA sequencing was used to profile peripheral blood taken from chronic-phase CML patients both at diagnosis and at remission, and those profiles were then compared against healthy donors. Female/male counts were 11/5 for diagnosis samples, 8/3 for remission samples and 2/4 for controls. Total RNA was extracted with Trizol from peripheral blood mononuclear cells of diagnosis, remission and control samples. Median ages were 54 years at diagnosis, 56 to 65 at remission and around 37 for healthy controls. Here is what the overall study found, with its caveats: At remission, blood cell composition was found to be reconfigured to resemble that of lymphoid cell-enriched normal controls. Blood cell composition differed strongly depending on the timepoint, moving from an enrichment of myeloid progenitors at diagnosis to an enrichment of mature lymphoid cells at remission.

The library was produced with bulk RNA-seq. The TruSeq Stranded RNA sample prep kit was used to generate libraries of poly-A-enriched mRNA from an input of roughly 1 ug total RNA. Each sample was sequenced in triplicate using paired-end sequencing on a HiSeq 2500. A read length of 125 nucleotides per mate was used for RNA-seq. The study's own analysis went as follows. Reads were trimmed and aligned to hg38 with STAR v2.7, with quality control by FASTQC, RSeQC and multiqc. Salmon 0.14.1 was used to quantify gene expression levels as transcripts per million (TPM). Principal component analysis suggested that trial, library batch, sequencing batch, treatment regimen and sex did not drive transcriptomic profiles. TCRdb reprocessed the raw reads; every CDR3 protein sequence is a single record, and DNA is not supplied. None of the V and J calls come from the authors' own analysis; TCRdb made them. The sample yields roughly 330 distinct CDR3 sequences; over 99% were counted once. Of the sample, approximately 4.6% falls within the top ten clones.

As normal controls, peripheral blood was provided by six healthy donors. The receptor comes from a person aged 25-55 years in good health. Material: PBMCs. The V and J segments used are TRBV5-1 and TRBJ1-3. The CDR3 has the sequence CASSLERGNTIYF.